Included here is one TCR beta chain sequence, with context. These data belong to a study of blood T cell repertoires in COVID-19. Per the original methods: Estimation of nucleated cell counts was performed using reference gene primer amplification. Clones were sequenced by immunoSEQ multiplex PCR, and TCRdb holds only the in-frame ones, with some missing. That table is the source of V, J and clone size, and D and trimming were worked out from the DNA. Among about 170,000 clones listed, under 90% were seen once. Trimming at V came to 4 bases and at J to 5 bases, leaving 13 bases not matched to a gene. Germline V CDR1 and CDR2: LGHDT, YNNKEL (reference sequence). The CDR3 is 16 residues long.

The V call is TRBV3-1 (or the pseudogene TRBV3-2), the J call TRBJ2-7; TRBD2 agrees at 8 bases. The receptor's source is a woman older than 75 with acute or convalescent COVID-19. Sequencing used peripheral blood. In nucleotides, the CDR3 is TGTGCCAGCAGCCCGGGGGGAGCGGGGGAGGAGGACGAGCAGTACTTC. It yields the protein CASSPGGAGEEDEQYF.